The 11 T cell receptor beta chains presented below share a single source sample, sequenced in a study of blood T cells in healthy people across ages. Alongside a J-beta primer mix, a sample-barcoded 5' primer served in a second PCR lasting about 7 to 11 cycles. One entry per CDR3 protein, called by TCRdb with MiXCR from the 5' RACE reads. The sample has approximately 680,000 distinct CDR3 sequences, 32% seen once. Sequencing input: blood. All receptors come from an elderly woman in good health.

This clonotype was detected only a few times. The gene calls are TRBV6-1 and TRBJ2-2, with D unresolved. Germline-derived CDR1 and CDR2 are MNHNS and SASEGT. CDR3 length equals 13 residues. V lost 4 bases to trimming and J lost 8 bases, with 11 bases between them. The DNA of the CDR3 is TGTGCCAGCAGTGCCGCCTGGGTTGGGGAGCTGTTTTTT. Translated: CASSAAWVGELFF.

The chain uses TRBV5-1 and TRBJ2-2; no clear D. Trimming shortened V by 4 bases and J by 4 bases, and 14 bases separated the two germline ends. CDR3 length: 15 amino acids. The germline CDR1 and CDR2 sequences are SGHRS and YFSETQ. CDR3 loop: CASSEKTRSTGELFF. For the CDR3, the DNA is TGCGCCAGCAGCGAGAAGACCAGGTCCACCGGGGAGCTGTTTTTT.

In its sample, this clonotype was seen many times. This rearrangement joins TRBV27 to TRBJ2-5; D is unresolved. The germline V gene has CDR1 MNHEY and CDR2 SMNVEV (reference sequence). V lost 2 bases and J 4 bases, leaving 8 bases between the germline ends. The CDR3 contains 13 residues. This chain's CDR3 is CASSLRMGETQYF. The CDR3 coding sequence is TGTGCCAGCAGTTTAAGGATGGGAGAGACCCAGTACTTC.

The V and J genes are TRBV7-9 and TRBJ1-1; D is undetermined. This CDR3 region has 12 residues. Trimming removed 5 bases at V and 6 bases at J, with 10 bases between. The germline gives CDR1 SEHNR, CDR2 FQNEAQ (reference sequence). The CDR3 nucleotides are TGTGCCAGCAGCCCGGGGAGTGCTGAAGCTTTCTTT. This encodes CASSPGSAEAFF.

The rearrangement joins TRBV6-5 to TRBJ2-1; TRBD2 matches 9 bases. Per the germline V gene, CDR1 is MNHEY and CDR2 is SVGAGI. V lost 6 bases, J lost 6 bases, and 6 bases stayed unmatched. CDR3 length: 14 residues. In DNA form, the CDR3 reads TGTGCCAGCAGATTAGCGGGAGAGGGCAATGAGCAGTTCTTC. This sequence encodes CASRLAGEGNEQFF.

V is TRBV2 and J is TRBJ1-1; D gene uncertain. CDR3 size: 13 residues. CDR1 and CDR2 from the germline V gene are SNHLY and FYNNEI. V lost 10 bases and J lost 3, with 15 bases in between. The CDR3 DNA follows: TGTGCCATTGGAGATCAAAGGGACACTGAAGCTTTCTTT. As protein: CAIGDQRDTEAFF.

In this sample, this clonotype turned up a few times. The CDR3 DNA reads as TGCGCCAGCAGCCGCGGACAGGGAAGCGACTATGGCTACACCTTC. This codes for CASSRGQGSDYGYTF. The V call is TRBV5-1, the J call TRBJ1-2; 8 bases line up with TRBD1. Germline CDR1 SGHRS, CDR2 YFSETQ. V gave up 4 bases and J gave up 3 bases; unmatched junction bases: 8. This CDR3 has 15 residues.

As regards this clonotype: Sequence at one end of the junction differs from germline and may be a read error. The chain employs TRBV20-1 and TRBJ2-3, with TRBD2 matching 13 bases. The CDR3 has 16 residues. Germline V lookup: CDR1 DFQATT, CDR2 SNEGSKA (reference sequence). The CDR3 loop reads CSAKGLAGVGTDTQYF. The CDR3 nucleotides are TGCAGTGCTAAAGGACTAGCGGGAGTAGGCACGGATACGCAGTATTTT.

This clonotype was seen only a few times. The chain carries TRBV7-2 and TRBJ1-6, with TRBD1 matching 7 bases. The J segment lost 7 bases and the V segment lost 1 base, leaving 7 bases of the junction unmatched. The CDR3 is made up of 16 amino acids. Germline V gene data show CDR1 as SGHTA and CDR2 as FQGNSA. The CDR3 nucleotides read TGTGCCAGCAGCTTAGGCAACAGGGGAGGCAATTCACCCCTCCACTTT. Encoded protein: CASSLGNRGGNSPLHF.

This clonotype has more than one count but fewer than ten. The J gene is TRBJ2-5, the V gene TRBV20-1; 8 nucleotides line up with TRBD2. There are 13 residues in the CDR3. Germline values: CDR1 DFQATT, CDR2 SNEGSKA (reference sequence). V lost 3 bases and J lost 11; bases outside the gene matches: 11. The CDR3 spells CSASRRGGNEQYF. In DNA, the CDR3 is TGCAGTGCTAGCCGACGCGGGGGGAATGAGCAGTACTTC.

This clonotype showed up many times. Here the CDR3 reads CATRTVATTF. CDR3 sequence (DNA): TGTGCCACACGGACAGTCGCAACCACCTTC. The chain couples TRBV5-6 to TRBJ1-2; weak D call: TRBD1 (6 bases). V lost 9 bases to trimming and J lost 13 bases, with 16 bases between them. Germline V lookup: CDR1 SGHDT, CDR2 YYEEEE. This CDR3 spans 10 amino acids.